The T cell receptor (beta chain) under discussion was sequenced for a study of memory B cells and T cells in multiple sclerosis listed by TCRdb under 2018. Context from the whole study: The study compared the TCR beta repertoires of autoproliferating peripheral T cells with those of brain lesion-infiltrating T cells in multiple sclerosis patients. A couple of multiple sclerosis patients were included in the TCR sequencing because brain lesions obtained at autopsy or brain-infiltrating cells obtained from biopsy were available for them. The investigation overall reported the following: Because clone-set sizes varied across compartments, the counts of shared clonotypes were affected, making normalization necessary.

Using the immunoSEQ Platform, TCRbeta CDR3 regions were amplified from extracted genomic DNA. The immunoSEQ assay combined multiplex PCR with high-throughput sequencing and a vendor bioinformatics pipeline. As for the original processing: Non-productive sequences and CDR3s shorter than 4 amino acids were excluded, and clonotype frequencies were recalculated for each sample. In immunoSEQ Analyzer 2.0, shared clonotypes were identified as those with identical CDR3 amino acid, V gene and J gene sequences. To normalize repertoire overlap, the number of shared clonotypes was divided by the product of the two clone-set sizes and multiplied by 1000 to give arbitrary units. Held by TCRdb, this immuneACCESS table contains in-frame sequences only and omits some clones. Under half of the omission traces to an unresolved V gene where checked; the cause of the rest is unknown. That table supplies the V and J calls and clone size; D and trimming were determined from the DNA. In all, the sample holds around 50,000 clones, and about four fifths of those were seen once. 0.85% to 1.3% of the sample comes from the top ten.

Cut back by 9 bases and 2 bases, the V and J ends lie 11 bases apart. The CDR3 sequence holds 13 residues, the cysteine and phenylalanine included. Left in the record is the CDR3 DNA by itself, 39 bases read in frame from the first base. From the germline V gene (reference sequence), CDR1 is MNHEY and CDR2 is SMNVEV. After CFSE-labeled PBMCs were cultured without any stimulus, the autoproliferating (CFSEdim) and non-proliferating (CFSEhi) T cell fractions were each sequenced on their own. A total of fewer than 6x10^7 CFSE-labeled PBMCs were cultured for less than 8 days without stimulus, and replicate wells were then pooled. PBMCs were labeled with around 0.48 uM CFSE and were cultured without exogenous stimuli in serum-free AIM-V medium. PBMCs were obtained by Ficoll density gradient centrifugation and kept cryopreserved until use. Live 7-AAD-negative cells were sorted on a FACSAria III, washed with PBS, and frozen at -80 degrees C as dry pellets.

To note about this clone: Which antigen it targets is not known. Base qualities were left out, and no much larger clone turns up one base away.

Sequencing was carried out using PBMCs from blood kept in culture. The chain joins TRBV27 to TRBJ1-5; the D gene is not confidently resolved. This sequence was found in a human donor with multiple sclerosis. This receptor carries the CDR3 CASGEEGNQPQHF. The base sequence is TGTGCCAGTGGGGAGGAGGGCAATCAGCCCCAGCATTTT.